Below are 24 T cell receptor beta chains sequenced from a single sample in a study of cytomegalovirus exposure and HLA in healthy donors. It was with 60 Vbeta and 13 Jbeta primers that the PCR ran. The table came from immunoSEQ multiplex PCR; TCRdb's copy has only in-frame clones and leaves some out. The table shows about 64,000 clones, with 55% to 70% occurring only once. The sequencing sample was made of PBMCs. These receptors were taken from a woman between 45 and 60 years old in good health and CMV-seronegative.

The V call is TRBV7-3, the J call TRBJ2-1; the match to TRBD2 covers 8 bases. The CDR3 consists of 16 residues. In germline, CDR1 is SGHTA, CDR2 FQGTGA. Losses at the gene ends were 2 bases for V and 5 bases for J; bases not matched to a gene: 8. Here the CDR3 DNA reads TGTGCCAGCAGCTTAGATCCCGGGAGGGCCAACAATGAGCAGTTCTTC. Translated: CASSLDPGRANNEQFF.

The CDR3 sequence is CASSAELAGGNNEQFF. CDR3 coding DNA: TGTGCCAGCAGCGCAGAGCTAGCGGGAGGAAACAATGAGCAGTTCTTC. The genes are TRBV9 and TRBJ2-1; 11 nucleotides line up with TRBD2. The CDR3 sequence is 16 residues long. J gave up 5 bases and V 3 bases, and 7 bases lay outside the gene matches. CDR1 is SGDLS, CDR2 YYNGEE, per germline. The whole variable domain, remainder taken from reference TRBV9 and TRBJ2-1, is DSGVTQTPKHLITATGQRVTLRCSPRSGDLSVYWYQQSLDQGLQFLIQYYNGEERAKGNILERFSAQQFPDLHSELNLSSLELGDSALYFCASSAELAGGNNEQFFGPGTRLTVL.

This clone has at least ten counts. The rearrangement uses TRBV19 and TRBJ1-1; TRBD1 matches 9 bases. Germline values: CDR1 LNHDA, CDR2 SQIVND (reference sequence). V shed 9 bases, J shed 3 bases, and the junction held 8 bases outside the gene matches. This CDR3 region has 14 residues. The CDR3 coding sequence is TGTGCCAGCAGTGCAAGGACAGGGGACACTGAAGCTTTCTTT. It codes for CASSARTGDTEAFF.

The rearrangement joins TRBV19 to TRBJ1-1, with a tentative D call TRBD1 (5 bases). Germline-derived CDR1 and CDR2 are LNHDA and SQIVND (reference sequence). The CDR3 has 13 amino acids. V shed 6 bases and J shed 5 bases, with 13 bases lying between them. CDR3 region: CASSLRGFTEAFF. CDR3 bases: TGTGCCAGTAGCTTAAGGGGTTTTACTGAAGCTTTCTTT.

The V gene is TRBV2, the J gene TRBJ1-1; the match to TRBD1 covers 8 bases. Unmatched junction bases numbered 3, after V lost 3 bases and J lost 3 bases. The CDR3 sequence is 14 residues long. Per the germline V gene, CDR1 is SNHLY and CDR2 is FYNNEI. CDR3 sequence reads: CASSDQGADTEAFF. In DNA form, the CDR3 reads TGTGCCAGCAGTGATCAGGGGGCGGACACTGAAGCTTTCTTT.

This clone was counted at least ten times. CDR3 amino acids: CASSYGDSGANVLTF. CDR3 coding DNA: TGTGCCAGCAGTTACGGAGACTCTGGGGCCAACGTCCTGACTTTC. This chain uses TRBV6-5 with TRBJ2-6; no definite D call. V lost 2 bases, J lost 0 bases, and 5 bases lay in between. The length of the CDR3 is 15 residues. The germline gives CDR1 MNHEY, CDR2 SVGAGI.

The chain carries TRBV19 and TRBJ2-5; D not certain. Germline-derived CDR1 and CDR2 are LNHDA and SQIVND (reference sequence). The V and J ends lost 4 bases and 7 bases respectively, with 16 bases between them. There are 14 residues in the CDR3. CDR3 DNA: TGTGCCAGTAGTACCCCGGGTCCTTCGGGGACCCAGTACTTC. This translates into CASSTPGPSGTQYF. The full variable domain, rest sourced from reference TRBV19 and TRBJ2-5, is DGGITQSPKYLFRKEGQNVTLSCEQNLNHDAMYWYRQDPGQGLRLIYYSQIVNDFQKGDIAEGYSVSREKKESFPLTVTSAQKNPTAFYLCASSTPGPSGTQYFGPGTRLLVL.

V gene TRBV18 combines with J gene TRBJ2-1; D may be TRBD1 (6 bases). Germline CDR1 reads KGHSH; CDR2 reads LQKENI. This CDR3 is built from 15 residues. V was pared by 2 bases and J by 6 bases, with 14 bases between. This chain's CDR3 is CASSPFGTQPNEQFF. The CDR3 DNA reads TGTGCCAGCTCACCATTCGGGACACAACCCAATGAGCAGTTCTTC.

The chain links TRBV2 to TRBJ1-5, with D perhaps TRBD1 (5 bases). CDR3 length: 13 residues. V was trimmed by 11 bases and J by 0 bases, leaving 11 bases between them. The germline V gene has CDR1 SNHLY and CDR2 FYNNEI. The CDR3 loop is CAGGTDSNQPQHF. CDR3 DNA: TGTGCCGGGGGGACGGATAGCAATCAGCCCCAGCATTTT.

This chain links TRBV2 with TRBJ2-1; 13 positions match TRBD2. V lost 7 bases and J lost 12; bases outside the gene matches: 9. Per the germline V gene, CDR1 is SNHLY and CDR2 is FYNNEI. The CDR3 is 14 amino acids. CDR3 protein: CASTGLAGATGQFF. The CDR3 DNA sequence: TGTGCCAGCACCGGACTAGCGGGAGCCACCGGGCAGTTCTTC. Using reference TRBV2 and TRBJ2-1 for the parts outside the CDR3, the full variable domain is EPEVTQTPSHQVTQMGQEVILRCVPISNHLYFYWYRQILGQKVEFLVSFYNNEISEKSEIFDDQFSVERPDGSNFTLKIRSTKLEDSAMYFCASTGLAGATGQFFGPGTRLTVL.

This clone appeared once. The CDR3, as DNA: TGTGCCAGCAGCCTCAGGGTGGCCACAACCAGCACAGATACGCAGTATTTT. This encodes CASSLRVATTSTDTQYF. The genes are TRBV4-2 and TRBJ2-3; D perhaps matches TRBD1 (5 bases). The CDR3 loop spans 17 amino acids. From germline, CDR1 is LGHNA and CDR2 YNFKEQ. V shed 4 bases and J shed 0 bases, with 17 bases lying between them.

This chain links TRBV6-5 with TRBJ1-1; unclear D gene. This CDR3 contains 15 residues. Germline V gene data show CDR1 as MNHEY and CDR2 as SVGAGI. The V and J ends lost 2 bases and 0 bases respectively, with 10 bases between them. The CDR3 is CASSYNTRLNTEAFF. Here the CDR3 DNA reads TGTGCCAGCAGTTACAATACAAGATTGAACACTGAAGCTTTCTTT.

The chain is built from TRBV2 and TRBJ2-3; D not certain. The CDR3 length is 12 residues. V shed 0 bases and J shed 6 bases, with 4 bases lying between them. The germline gives CDR1 SNHLY, CDR2 FYNNEI. The CDR3 bases are TGTGCCAGCAGTGAAGCCCTGGATACGCAGTATTTT. Translating gives CASSEALDTQYF.

The rearrangement uses TRBV9 and TRBJ1-2; D gene uncertain. Per germline, CDR1 SGDLS and CDR2 YYNGEE. The V end was cut by 0 bases, the J end by 6 bases, with 12 bases between. This CDR3 comprises 14 residues. In DNA, the CDR3 is TGTGCCAGCAGCGTAGGTGGGGATAGCGATGGCTACACCTTC. It is translated as CASSVGGDSDGYTF.

This rearrangement joins TRBV11-3 to TRBJ2-3; 8 positions match TRBD2. The CDR3 runs 17 residues. Germline V CDR1 and CDR2: SGHNT, YENEEA. V shed 1 base, J shed 6 bases, and the junction held 12 bases outside the gene matches. The CDR3 DNA sequence: TGTGCCAGCAGCTTAGGGGTGTCCGGGACTAGTTCGGATACGCAGTATTTT. Its translation: CASSLGVSGTSSDTQYF.

This clone has only a few counts. V gene TRBV28 combines with J gene TRBJ2-1; TRBD2 aligns across 8 bases. The CDR3 spans 16 residues. The V gene's germline CDR1 is MDHEN and CDR2 SYDVKM. With V trimmed by 3 bases and J by 1 base, 5 bases remained unmatched. The CDR3 region is CASSFRGRISYNEQFF. CDR3 nucleotides: TGTGCCAGCAGTTTCCGCGGGAGGATTTCCTACAATGAGCAGTTCTTC.

The V gene is TRBV28, the J gene TRBJ2-1; 10 bases fit TRBD2. J lost 5 bases, V lost 5 bases, and 6 bases had no gene match. The CDR3 is 15 amino acids. The V gene's germline CDR1 is MDHEN and CDR2 SYDVKM. The CDR3 DNA follows: TGTGCCAGCAGTCCTAGCGGGAGCCCTAACAATGAGCAGTTCTTC. Translating gives CASSPSGSPNNEQFF.

The gene calls are TRBV15 and TRBJ2-4; D possibly corresponds to TRBD1 (5 bases). Germline assignment: CDR1 LNHNV and CDR2 YYDKDF (reference sequence). The CDR3 extends over 16 amino acids. Trimming removed 0 bases at V and 9 bases at J, with 18 bases between. CDR3 loop: CATSRDWSRAQSIQYF. The CDR3 DNA is TGTGCCACCAGCAGAGATTGGAGCAGGGCCCAAAGCATTCAGTACTTC.

The chain carries TRBV28 and TRBJ1-2; D remains ambiguous. V was shortened by 2 bases and J by 4 bases, with 8 bases between the two germline ends. Germline CDR1 is MDHEN and CDR2 is SYDVKM. The CDR3 has 13 amino acids. In DNA form, the CDR3 reads TGTGCCAGCAGTTTACTCTCAGGCTATGGCTACACCTTC. Its translation: CASSLLSGYGYTF.

V and J are TRBV7-2 and TRBJ1-1; TRBD1 is a possible D gene (5 bases). V lost 5 bases to trimming and J lost 8 bases, with 18 bases between them. The CDR3 has 14 amino acids. Germline CDR1 SGHTA, CDR2 FQGNSA. CDR3 DNA sequence: TGTGCCAGCAGCGTACAGGCGGGGCCCTTGGAAGCTTTCTTT. Its protein is CASSVQAGPLEAFF.

The V gene is TRBV4-1, the J gene TRBJ2-7, with 7 bases aligning to TRBD2. The CDR3 totals 16 residues. Germline V gene lookup returns CDR1 MGHRA and CDR2 YSYEKL. The junction had 8 bases not matched to a gene; V was cut back by 0 bases and J by 3 bases. Written as DNA, the CDR3 is TGCGCCAGCAGCCAAGACGGGGAGGGACGGGACTACGAGCAGTACTTC. It encodes CASSQDGEGRDYEQYF.

The chain employs TRBV18 and TRBJ1-5; tentatively, D is TRBD1 (5 bases). Trimming removed 2 bases at V and 7 bases at J, with 12 bases between. Germline V lookup: CDR1 KGHSH, CDR2 LQKENI. This CDR3 comprises 14 residues. The CDR3 loop is CASSPTQGMQPQHF. The CDR3 DNA reads as TGTGCCAGCTCACCAACTCAGGGCATGCAGCCCCAGCATTTT. Combining the CDR3 with reference TRBV18 and TRBJ1-5 gives the whole variable domain NAGVMQNPRHLVRRRGQEARLRCSPMKGHSHVYWYRQLPEEGLKFMVYLQKENIIDESGMPKERFSAEFPKEGPSILRIQQVVRGDSAAYFCASSPTQGMQPQHFGDGTRLSIL.

This chain links TRBV6-5 with TRBJ1-2; D gene ambiguous. Trimming removed 2 bases from V and 5 bases from J, with 15 bases in between. CDR1 is MNHEY and CDR2 is SVGAGI in the germline V gene. The CDR3 runs to 15 residues. The CDR3 protein is CASSYLPARVYGYTF. As DNA, the CDR3 is TGTGCCAGCAGTTACCTCCCGGCCCGGGTTTATGGCTACACCTTC.

The V and J genes are TRBV19 and TRBJ1-2; 8 bases are shared with TRBD1. This CDR3 is built from 16 residues. Looked up from germline, CDR1 is LNHDA and CDR2 is SQIVND (reference sequence). Trimming removed 7 bases from V and 1 base from J; junction bases left unmatched: 11. The CDR3: CASKIPQGDLNYGYTF. The CDR3 nucleotides read TGTGCCAGTAAGATTCCACAGGGGGACCTTAACTATGGCTACACCTTC. Variable domain in full (rest from reference TRBV19 and TRBJ1-2): DGGITQSPKYLFRKEGQNVTLSCEQNLNHDAMYWYRQDPGQGLRLIYYSQIVNDFQKGDIAEGYSVSREKKESFPLTVTSAQKNPTAFYLCASKIPQGDLNYGYTFGSGTRLTVV.